The entry that follows covers one T cell receptor (beta chain) sequence. Its binding antigen is unknown. The record has no base qualities; no much larger clone is one base away. This specimen comes from a study of PD-1 blockade in classical Hodgkin lymphoma (dated by TCRdb to 2019 to 2021). Background on the whole study: Nivolumab dosing was 3 mg/kg intravenously every 2 weeks, continuing until either disease progression or unacceptable toxicity. The study used TCR beta sequencing and CyTOF to define a peripheral blood immune signature of response to PD-1 blockade in classical Hodgkin lymphoma. The investigation overall reported the following: Baseline diversity similar to that of newly diagnosed patients was observed in trial patients achieving complete response, whereas significantly lower diversity was observed in partial responders and progressors. The study covered only a single clinical trial cohort, and the causes of the repertoire differences, possibly disease activity or prior therapy, were still not defined. CD4+ but not CD8+ TCR diversity rose significantly by C4D1 (p=0.0027 vs p=0.16), most apparent in complete responders (p=0.02). Lower diversity was observed in patients in whom nivolumab was started less than 1 year after ASCT, and these patients were excluded from later analyses so that confounding by immune reconstitution would be avoided. Baseline TCR diversity was reported to be lower in newly diagnosed patients than in healthy donors and to be lower still in relapsed/refractory patients.

Sample time point, as interpreted from the label and publication: cycle 4 day 1 (C4D1), after more than five weeks of nivolumab. Every trial patient had relapsed following autologous stem cell transplantation, and prior brentuximab vedotin exposure was what differed among cohorts A, B and C. The trial cohort comprised 56 patients with relapsed/refractory classical Hodgkin lymphoma whose best overall responses were complete response, partial response or progressive disease. Single-agent nivolumab was administered to trial patients in the multi-cohort phase II CheckMate 205 trial. Best overall response was determined by an independent review committee according to the 2007 International Working Group response criteria. Trial PBMCs were collected immediately before nivolumab initiation (C1D1) and during therapy at cycle 2 day 1 and cycle 4 day 1. Peripheral blood was collected in 8 mL Vacutainer Cell Preparation Tubes, from which PBMCs were isolated by centrifugation and then cryopreserved.

The germline V gene (reference sequence) supplies CDR1 GTSNPN and CDR2 SVGIG. Spanning cysteine to phenylalanine, the CDR3 consists of 14 amino acids. Here the CDR3 DNA is all that survives: 42 bases in frame from base 1. The V end loses 0 bases and the J end loses 1 base, and a stretch of 7 bases separates them. The Qiagen DNeasy kit was used to extract genomic DNA from unsorted PBMCs and from the negatively selected CD4+ and CD8+ fractions. Amplification of TCR beta CDR3 regions was done by immunoSEQ multiplex PCR with primers that anneal to V and J segments. Amplification bias was minimized using a synthetic immune receptor repertoire, and residual bias was removed computationally after sequencing. On the authors' methods: Custom Python scripts were used to quantify repertoire diversity as the Shannon entropy index. Unsorted, CD4+ and CD8+ repertoires were examined separately, except in combined analyses, for which CD4+ and CD8+ sequences were merged in silico. A clone was considered expanded if an increase in frequency of at least 2-fold after treatment relative to C1D1 was found, and a pseudocount of 0.5 was applied to clones undetected at baseline. Clones with 0 or 1 copy at C1D1 were defined as singleton clones, while clones with 2 or more copies were defined as non-singleton clones. Clones expanded in unsorted samples were labelled as CD4+, CD8+ or unknown by matching protein sequences in sorted samples from the same patient. Wilcoxon tests were applied to paired samples to test diversity changes from C1D1 to C4D1. TCRdb limited this immuneACCESS table to in-frame rearrangements with V and J called. A share of clones is missing; checked studies link under half to unresolved V genes, and the rest is unexplained. V, J and clone size are taken as reported in that table, and D and trimming were inferred from the DNA itself. The sample table records 20,000 to 25,000 clones; approximately 80% of these occur just once. Of the sample, about a fifth is held by the ten largest clones.

The starting material was peripheral blood mononuclear cells (PBMCs), obtained before the fourth cycle of nivolumab. The rearrangement joined TRBV30 to TRBJ1-5, with the D gene not confidently named. The sequence came from a human donor with classical Hodgkin lymphoma. CDR3 region: CAWSVSLSNQPQHF. The nucleotides read TGTGCCTGGAGTGTATCACTGAGCAATCAGCCCCAGCATTTT.